This T cell receptor (beta chain) stems from a study of shared clonotypes between healthy human individuals. Germline V lookup: CDR1 GTSNPN, CDR2 SVGIG (reference sequence). V dropped 6 bases and J dropped 3 bases, with 7 bases sitting between them. The CDR3 contains 11 residues. Repertoires were generated with immunoSEQ multiplex PCR, while TCRdb's copy carries only in-frame clones and drops some. This table has 2 million or so clones, 85% to 95% appearing once. This chain uses TRBV30 with TRBJ2-3; D unresolved. The clonotype was recovered from a man aged 18 to 30 in good health. Sequencing was done on a sample of naive CD4+ T cells sorted from blood. Subset specified: CD45RA+ positively selected. The CDR3 DNA follows: TGTGCCTGTACTCTTACAGATACGCAGTATTTT. It specifies CACTLTDTQYF.